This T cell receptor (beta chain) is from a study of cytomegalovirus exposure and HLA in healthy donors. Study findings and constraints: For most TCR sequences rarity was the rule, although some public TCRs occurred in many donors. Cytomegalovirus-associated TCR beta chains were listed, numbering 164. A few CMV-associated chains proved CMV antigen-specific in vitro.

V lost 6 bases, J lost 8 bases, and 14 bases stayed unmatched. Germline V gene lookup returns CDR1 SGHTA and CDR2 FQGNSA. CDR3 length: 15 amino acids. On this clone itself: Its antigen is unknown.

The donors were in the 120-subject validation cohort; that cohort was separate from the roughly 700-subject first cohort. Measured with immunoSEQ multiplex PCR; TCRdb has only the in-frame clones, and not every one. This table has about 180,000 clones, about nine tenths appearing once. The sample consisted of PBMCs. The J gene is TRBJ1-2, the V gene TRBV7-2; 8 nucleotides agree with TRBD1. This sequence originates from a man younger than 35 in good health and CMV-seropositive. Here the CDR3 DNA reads TGTGCCAGCAGATCGGGACAGGCAAGAAGAGGCGGCTACACCTTC. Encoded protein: CASRSGQARRGGYTF.